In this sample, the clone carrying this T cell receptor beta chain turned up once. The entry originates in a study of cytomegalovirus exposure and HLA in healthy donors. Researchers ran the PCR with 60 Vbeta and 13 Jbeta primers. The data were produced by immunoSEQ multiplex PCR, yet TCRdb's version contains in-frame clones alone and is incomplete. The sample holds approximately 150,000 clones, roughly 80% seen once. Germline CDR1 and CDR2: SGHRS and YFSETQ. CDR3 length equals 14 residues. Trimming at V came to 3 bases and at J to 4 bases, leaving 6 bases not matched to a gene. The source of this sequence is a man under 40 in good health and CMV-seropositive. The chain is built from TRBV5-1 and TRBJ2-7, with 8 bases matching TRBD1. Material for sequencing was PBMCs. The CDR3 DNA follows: TGCGCCAGCAGCTCGGGACAGGAGAGTTACGAGCAGTACTTC. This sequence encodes CASSSGQESYEQYF.